Listed below are T cell receptor beta chains from one sample, sequenced in a study of Ad26.COV2.S vaccination and SARS-CoV-2 variants. The protocol was immunoSEQ multiplex PCR, while the TCRdb copy is restricted to in-frame clones and leaves out a portion. The table lists roughly 420,000 clones, roughly 88% of them singletons. Sequenced here: peripheral blood, sampled in a trial of Ad26.COV2.S vaccine versus placebo. These receptors all come from a person between 18 and 65 years old who received the Ad26.COV2.S COVID-19 vaccine or a placebo. Each CDR3 is given with its conserved first and last residue. The D gene is left open where the match is weak. The listing skips clone size in some rows; elsewhere it reads once, few, many or a size class.

TRBV6-1,NA,TRBJ1-3,NA,TGTGCCAGCAGTGAAGGACGGGCTGGAAACACCATATATTTT,CASSEGRAGNTIYF
TRBV24-1,NA,TRBJ2-7,NA,TGTGCCACCAACAGCAGGAAAATTTCCTACGAGCAGTACTTC,CATNSRKISYEQYF
TRBV6-2/TRBV6-3,NA,TRBJ2-7,NA,TGTGCCAGCAGTTTTCTTGCACACTACGAGCAGTACTTC,CASSFLAHYEQYF
TRBV11-2,NA,TRBJ1-6,NA,TGTGCCAGCAGCTTAGCCGCAGGGTTTGTGCATAATTCACCCCTCCACTTT,CASSLAAGFVHNSPLHF
TRBV28,TRBD1,TRBJ2-7,NA,TGTGCCAGCAGTCCCAACAGGGGCTACGAGCAGTACTTC,CASSPNRGYEQYF
TRBV29-1,NA,TRBJ2-6,NA,TGCAGCGCCCTAGACGGATCTGGGGCCAACGTCCTGACTTTC,CSALDGSGANVLTF
TRBV5-5,NA,TRBJ2-7,NA,TGTGCCAGCAGCTTGGCTTTGGAGGTCAGTCCCTACGAGCAGTACTTC,CASSLALEVSPYEQYF
TRBV24-1,NA,TRBJ2-2,NA,TGTGCCACCAGTGACCTCCCGCCCCCTTCCGGGGAGCTGTTTTTT,CATSDLPPPSGELFF
TRBV28,TRBD1,TRBJ2-7,few,TGTGCCAGCACCCTGACAGGGGGCCATTACGAGCAGTACTTC,CASTLTGGHYEQYF
TRBV10-2,TRBD2,TRBJ2-5,NA,TGCGCCAGCAGTGAAATCGGTGGGGGGGTAGGAGAGACCCAGTACTTC,CASSEIGGGVGETQYF
TRBV7-3,TRBD2,TRBJ2-3,NA,TGTGCCAGCAGCTTAGGGGGAGGGGTGGGCACAGATACGCAGTATTTT,CASSLGGGVGTDTQYF
TRBV3-1/TRBV3-2,NA,TRBJ2-7,NA,TGTGCCAGCAGCCCGCCAGGTTGGACAAGGGTATTAACAGACTCCTACGAGCAGTACTTC,CASSPPGWTRVLTDSYEQYF
TRBV7-2,TRBD1,TRBJ1-1,NA,TGTGCCAGCAGCTTAAATACAGGGGACACTGAAGCTTTCTTT,CASSLNTGDTEAFF
TRBV6-6,NA,TRBJ1-1,NA,TGTGCCAGCACCCACGGGGGGGGGAGGACTGAAGCTTTCTTT,CASTHGGGRTEAFF